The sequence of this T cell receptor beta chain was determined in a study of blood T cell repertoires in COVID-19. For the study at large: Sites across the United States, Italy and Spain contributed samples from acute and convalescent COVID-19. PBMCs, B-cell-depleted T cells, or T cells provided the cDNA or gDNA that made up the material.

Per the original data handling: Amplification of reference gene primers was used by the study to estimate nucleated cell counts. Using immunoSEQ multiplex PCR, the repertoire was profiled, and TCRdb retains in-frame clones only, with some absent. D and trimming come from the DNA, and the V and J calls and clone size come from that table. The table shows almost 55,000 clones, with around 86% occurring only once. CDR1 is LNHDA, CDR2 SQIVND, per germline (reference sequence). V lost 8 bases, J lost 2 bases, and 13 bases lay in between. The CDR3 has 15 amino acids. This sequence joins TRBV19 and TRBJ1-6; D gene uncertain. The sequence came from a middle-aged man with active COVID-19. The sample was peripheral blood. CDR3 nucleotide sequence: TGTGCCAGTCGCTGGGGAGGAACCTATAATTCACCCCTCCACTTT. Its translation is CASRWGGTYNSPLHF.